These 32 T cell receptor beta chains originate from one sample sequenced in a study of T cell changes during pregnancy in multiple sclerosis. This table comes from immunoSEQ multiplex PCR, and its TCRdb copy is limited to in-frame clones, with some not included. The profile covers approximately 25,000 clones, with approximately 86% appearing a single time and 13% taken by the ten largest. Sample: CD8+ T cells from peripheral blood mononuclear cells, taken in the first trimester of pregnancy. The receptors shown here come from a female donor in good health, enrolled as a control in a pregnancy study.

V usage is TRBV7-9 and J usage is TRBJ2-7, with TRBD1 matching 7 bases. Germline V lookup: CDR1 SEHNR, CDR2 FQNEAQ (reference sequence). The CDR3 totals 14 residues. V shed 4 bases, J shed 3 bases, and the junction held 6 bases outside the gene matches. The CDR3 spells CASSSERQGYEQYF. For the CDR3, the DNA is TGTGCCAGCAGCTCGGAAAGACAGGGCTACGAGCAGTACTTC.

The chain couples TRBV28 to TRBJ2-7; 9 bases map to TRBD1. CDR3 length equals 13 residues. V lost 8 bases and J lost 3; bases outside the gene matches: 5. Germline values: CDR1 MDHEN, CDR2 SYDVKM. The CDR3 DNA reads TGTGCCAGCCTGGGACAGGGACACTACGAGCAGTACTTC. Protein product: CASLGQGHYEQYF.

The genes are TRBV6-4 and TRBJ2-1; TRBD2 matches at 15 bases. The CDR3 totals 15 residues. J was trimmed by 6 bases and V by 4 bases; bases with no gene match: 1. Germline values: CDR1 MRHNA, CDR2 SNTAGT. Here the CDR3 reads CASSGTSGGANEQFF. For the CDR3, the DNA is TGTGCCAGCAGTGGGACTAGCGGGGGGGCCAATGAGCAGTTCTTC.

V usage is TRBV7-2 and J usage is TRBJ1-6; 9 bases are shared with TRBD1. With 5 bases clipped from V and 4 bases from J, the junction kept 3 bases outside the gene matches. The germline gives CDR1 SGHTA, CDR2 FQGNSA. This CDR3 spans 15 amino acids. The CDR3 loop reads CASSQDRGYNSPLHF. In nucleotides, the CDR3 is TGTGCCAGCAGCCAGGACAGGGGATATAATTCACCCCTCCACTTT. Supplemented by reference TRBV7-2 and TRBJ1-6, the full variable domain reads GAGVSQSPSNKVTEKGKDVELRCDPISGHTALYWYRQSLGQGLEFLIYFQGNSAPDKSGLPSDRFSAERTGGSVSTLTIQRTQQEDSAVYLCASSQDRGYNSPLHFGNGTRLTVT.

This rearrangement joins TRBV7-9 to TRBJ2-1; D perhaps matches TRBD2 (6 bases). CDR1 and CDR2 from the germline V gene are SEHNR and FQNEAQ (reference sequence). Trimming took off 6 bases at V and 2 bases at J, with 14 bases between the two ends. The CDR3 consists of 15 residues. In DNA, the CDR3 is TGTGCCAGCAGTCTAAGGAGGGTTCCCTACAATGAGCAGTTCTTC. Protein sequence: CASSLRRVPYNEQFF.

The chain employs TRBV4-2 and TRBJ2-7; 10 bases agree with TRBD1. V lost 1 base to trimming and J lost 4 bases; unmatched junction nucleotides: 1. CDR3 length: 14 residues. Per the germline V gene, CDR1 is LGHNA and CDR2 is YNFKEQ. The CDR3 reads CASSQVGQGYEQYF. The CDR3 coding sequence is TGTGCCAGCAGCCAAGTGGGACAGGGGTACGAGCAGTACTTC.

The chain links TRBV27 to TRBJ2-1; 11 bases agree with TRBD1. Germline V gives CDR1 MNHEY, CDR2 SMNVEV (reference sequence). The V gene end was trimmed by 4 bases and the J gene end by 6 bases; junction bases not matched to a gene: 5. The CDR3 length is 15 residues. CDR3 protein: CASSSGTGGFNEQFF. The CDR3 coding sequence is TGTGCCAGCAGTTCCGGGACAGGGGGTTTCAATGAGCAGTTCTTC.

The rearrangement uses TRBV11-2 and TRBJ2-3; no clear D gene. V gave up 5 bases and J gave up 2 bases, with 14 bases separating them. The V gene's germline CDR1 is SGHAT and CDR2 FQNNGV. The CDR3 has 15 amino acids. The DNA of the CDR3 is TGTGCCAGCAGCCTTCCACTCCTTACCACAGATACGCAGTATTTT. Its protein is CASSLPLLTTDTQYF.

The rearrangement joins TRBV27 to TRBJ2-7; TRBD2 matches 10 bases. The CDR3 sequence is 15 residues long. Germline trimming cut 7 bases from V and 6 bases from J; bases unmatched to any gene: 12. The germline V gene has CDR1 MNHEY and CDR2 SMNVEV (reference sequence). CDR3 DNA sequence: TGTGCCAGCAACCCGGGGACTAGCGAGTTTGGCGAGCAGTACTTC. Residues: CASNPGTSEFGEQYF.

The chain combines TRBV28 with TRBJ2-7; tentative D call: TRBD1 (6 bases). Per germline, CDR1 MDHEN and CDR2 SYDVKM. Between the trimmed V and J ends, which lost 2 bases and 5 bases, there was a span of 13 bases. The CDR3 sequence is 14 residues long. The CDR3 nucleotides are TGTGCCAGCAGTTTACCTGGTTCAGGGGACGAGCAGTACTTC. Protein sequence: CASSLPGSGDEQYF.

V is TRBV6-5 and J is TRBJ2-2; TRBD2 matches at 8 bases. The germline V gene encodes CDR1 MNHEY and CDR2 SVGAGI. The length of the CDR3 is 15 residues. V trimming: 2 bases; J trimming: 6 bases; junction bases outside the gene matches: 5. CDR3 bases: TGTGCCAGCAGTTACCTCGGGGGGGTGGCCGGGGAGCTGTTTTTT. Translation gives CASSYLGGVAGELFF.

The V gene is TRBV29-1, the J gene TRBJ2-5; 9 positions agree with TRBD1. CDR1 and CDR2 from the germline V gene are SQVTM and ANQGSEA. The CDR3 covers 15 residues. J lost 2 bases, V lost 0 bases, and 4 bases had no gene match. This CDR3 is CSVEDRDRAQETQYF. For the CDR3, the DNA is TGCAGCGTTGAAGACCGGGACAGGGCACAAGAGACCCAGTACTTC.

This clone has only one observation. The chain uses TRBV28 and TRBJ2-2, with 11 positions matching TRBD2. Germline loops: CDR1 MDHEN, CDR2 SYDVKM. Trimming at V came to 7 bases and at J to 1 base, leaving 5 bases not matched to a gene. This CDR3 spans 16 amino acids. The CDR3 reads CASTATSGGNTGELFF. CDR3 bases: TGTGCCAGCACCGCAACTAGCGGGGGGAACACCGGGGAGCTGTTTTTT.

This clone was found a few times. The rearrangement joins TRBV7-9 to TRBJ2-2; maybe TRBD1 (5 bases). The germline CDR1 and CDR2 sequences are SEHNR and FQNEAQ (reference sequence). CDR3 length equals 12 residues. Trimming shortened V by 3 bases and J by 11 bases, and 10 bases separated the two germline ends. The CDR3 DNA reads as TGTGCCAGCAGCTTTGGACACGGTGAGCTGTTTTTT. This encodes CASSFGHGELFF.

The chain combines TRBV7-9 with TRBJ2-3; D might be TRBD2 (7 bases). CDR1 and CDR2 (germline): SEHNR, FQNEAQ (reference sequence). The CDR3 contains 15 residues. V lost 5 bases and J 4 bases, leaving 16 bases between the germline ends. CDR3 in amino acids: CASSPGRGAADTQYF. In DNA form, the CDR3 reads TGTGCCAGCAGCCCGGGCCGGGGGGCGGCAGATACGCAGTATTTT.

This clone showed up just a few times. The sample holds other DNA sequences that translate to the same CDR3. The genes are TRBV30 and TRBJ1-2; D not resolved. The V gene's germline CDR1 is GTSNPN and CDR2 SVGIG (reference sequence). Between the trimmed V and J ends, which lost 0 bases and 1 base, there was a span of 6 bases. The CDR3 is 13 amino acids. The CDR3 loop is CAWSVSLNYGYTF. The DNA of the CDR3 is TGTGCCTGGAGTGTGTCCCTTAACTATGGCTACACCTTC. The full variable domain, rest sourced from reference TRBV30 and TRBJ1-2, is SQTIHQWPATLVQPVGSPLSLECTVEGTSNPNLYWYRQAAGRGLQLLFYSVGIGQISSEVPQNLSASRPQDRQFILSSKKLLLSDSGFYLCAWSVSLNYGYTFGSGTRLTVV.

This rearrangement joins TRBV18 to TRBJ2-3, with 10 bases identical to TRBD2. V shed 4 bases, J shed 0 bases, and the junction held 10 bases outside the gene matches. The CDR3 length is 18 residues. Germline values: CDR1 KGHSH, CDR2 LQKENI. This CDR3 is CASSRGASGSASTDTQYF. The CDR3 DNA is TGTGCCAGCTCACGAGGGGCTAGCGGGAGCGCGAGCACAGATACGCAGTATTTT.

V and J are TRBV13 and TRBJ1-1; D is unclear. This CDR3 contains 13 residues. Germline CDR1 is PRHDT and CDR2 is FYEKMQ (reference sequence). The V end was cut by 6 bases, the J end by 7 bases, with 15 bases between. The CDR3 DNA follows: TGTGCCAGCAGAAAAGACATGGAAGTTGAAGCTTTCTTT. Its protein is CASRKDMEVEAFF. Filled out from reference TRBV13 and TRBJ1-1, the complete variable domain reads AAGVIQSPRHLIKEKRETATLKCYPIPRHDTVYWYQQGPGQDPQFLISFYEKMQSDKGSIPDRFSAQQFSDYHSELNMSSLELGDSALYFCASRKDMEVEAFFGQGTRLTVV.

This clone showed up just a few times. This rearrangement joins TRBV28 to TRBJ2-1; 7 bases line up with TRBD2. J lost 6 bases, V lost 8 bases, and 10 bases had no gene match. CDR1 and CDR2 (germline): MDHEN, SYDVKM. The CDR3 spans 14 residues. The CDR3 nucleotides read TGTGCCAGCTCTCGGTGGGAGGGCCCCAATGAGCAGTTCTTC. Protein product: CASSRWEGPNEQFF.

The table lists this clone with a count of one. The chain joins TRBV14 to TRBJ2-3, with D tentatively TRBD2 (5 bases). Deletions cut 1 base from V and 4 bases from J, with 6 bases between. This CDR3 region has 13 residues. Germline V gene lookup returns CDR1 SGHDN and CDR2 FVKESK. The CDR3 nucleotides are TGTGCCAGCAGCCAAGGGCGGGCAGATACGCAGTATTTT. Its protein is CASSQGRADTQYF. Variable domain in full (rest from reference TRBV14 and TRBJ2-3): EAGVTQFPSHSVIEKGQTVTLRCDPISGHDNLYWYRRVMGKEIKFLLHFVKESKQDESGMPNNRFLAERTGGTYSTLKVQPAELEDSGVYFCASSQGRADTQYFGPGTRLTVL.

This chain connects TRBV7-9 to TRBJ2-5; 12 bases line up with TRBD2. Germline CDR1 SEHNR, CDR2 FQNEAQ (reference sequence). The CDR3 spans 17 residues. With 2 bases clipped from V and 5 bases from J, the junction kept 9 bases outside the gene matches. The DNA of the CDR3 is TGTGCCAGCAGCTTAAGTCCCGCACTAGCGGGAGGCGAGACCCAGTACTTC. Protein: CASSLSPALAGGETQYF. The full variable domain, rest sourced from reference TRBV7-9 and TRBJ2-5, is DTGVSQNPRHKITKRGQNVTFRCDPISEHNRLYWYRQTLGQGPEFLTYFQNEAQLEKSRLLSDRFSAERPKGSFSTLEIQRTEQGDSAMYLCASSLSPALAGGETQYFGPGTRLLVL.

The rearrangement joins TRBV11-2 to TRBJ2-3, with 8 bases fitting TRBD2. This CDR3 contains 12 residues. Germline-derived CDR1 and CDR2 are SGHAT and FQNNGV. V shed 3 bases, J shed 9 bases, and the junction held 2 bases outside the gene matches. The CDR3 spells CASSFQRETQYF. The CDR3 nucleotides are TGTGCCAGCAGCTTCCAGCGGGAGACGCAGTATTTT.

This chain joins TRBV27 and TRBJ2-2; 12 nucleotides line up with TRBD2. Per the germline V gene, CDR1 is MNHEY and CDR2 is SMNVEV (reference sequence). V trimming: 3 bases; J trimming: 2 bases; junction bases outside the gene matches: 1. The CDR3 has 16 residues. This CDR3 is CASSFGLAGNTGELFF. The CDR3 nucleotides are TGTGCCAGCAGTTTTGGACTAGCGGGAAACACCGGGGAGCTGTTTTTT.

This chain uses TRBV19 with TRBJ2-3, with 7 bases aligning to TRBD2. The CDR3 extends over 13 amino acids. V lost 5 bases to trimming and J lost 5 bases; unmatched junction nucleotides: 4. The germline V gene has CDR1 LNHDA and CDR2 SQIVND (reference sequence). CDR3 in amino acids: CASSRLALDTQYF. CDR3 DNA sequence: TGTGCCAGTAGTCGACTAGCCTTAGATACGCAGTATTTT.

This chain connects TRBV5-6 to TRBJ1-1; possible D gene TRBD1, 6 bases. The V gene's germline CDR1 is SGHDT and CDR2 YYEEEE. This CDR3 has 13 residues. The V end lost 4 bases, the J end lost 5 bases, and 12 bases lay between the germline ends. Here the CDR3 DNA reads TGTGCCAGCAGCGCTTTGGGGGCAACTGAAGCTTTCTTT. It yields the protein CASSALGATEAFF.

The chain has TRBV7-3 and TRBJ2-1; possibly TRBD2 for D (5 bases). The CDR3 length is 13 residues. The V gene lost 3 bases and the J gene lost 3 bases, with 6 bases spanning the gap. Germline values: CDR1 SGHTA, CDR2 FQGTGA. The CDR3: CASSFSDYNEQFF. The CDR3 region has the DNA TGTGCCAGCAGCTTTAGCGACTACAATGAGCAGTTCTTC.

This rearrangement joins TRBV7-9 to TRBJ2-5, with 10 bases matching TRBD2. Germline V gene lookup returns CDR1 SEHNR and CDR2 FQNEAQ (reference sequence). J was trimmed by 1 base and V by 4 bases; bases with no gene match: 15. This CDR3 spans 19 amino acids. The CDR3 nucleotides are TGTGCCAGCAGCTCAGAGGCTGGGATTCTAGCGGGGGCCCAAGAGACCCAGTACTTC. It translates to CASSSEAGILAGAQETQYF. Full variable domain (missing parts from reference TRBV7-9 and TRBJ2-5): DTGVSQNPRHKITKRGQNVTFRCDPISEHNRLYWYRQTLGQGPEFLTYFQNEAQLEKSRLLSDRFSAERPKGSFSTLEIQRTEQGDSAMYLCASSSEAGILAGAQETQYFGPGTRLLVL.

This chain uses TRBV27 with TRBJ2-7; 7 bases are shared with TRBD1. The junction had 3 bases not matched to a gene; V was cut back by 7 bases and J by 0 bases. This CDR3 is built from 13 residues. Germline CDR1 reads MNHEY; CDR2 reads SMNVEV (reference sequence). CDR3 bases: TGTGCCAGCACCAACAGGGGCTCCTACGAGCAGTACTTC. This sequence encodes CASTNRGSYEQYF.

The rearrangement uses TRBV5-1 and TRBJ1-2; perhaps TRBD1 as D (5 bases). The germline gives CDR1 SGHRS, CDR2 YFSETQ. The ends were cut back, 2 bases at V and 2 bases at J, with 13 bases in the middle. The length of the CDR3 is 15 residues. The CDR3 DNA reads as TGCGCCAGCAGCTTACGGTTGGAGGGGAACTATGGCTACACCTTC. Its translation is CASSLRLEGNYGYTF.

V gene TRBV4-1 combines with J gene TRBJ1-2; D is undetermined. V was cut by 2 bases and J by 2 bases, with 15 bases left in between. The CDR3 extends over 16 amino acids. CDR1 and CDR2 (germline): MGHRA, YSYEKL. CDR3 loop: CASSQQSDMANYGYTF. CDR3 nucleotide sequence: TGCGCCAGCAGCCAACAATCAGACATGGCCAACTATGGCTACACCTTC.

There are a few counts of this clone. The V call is TRBV4-1, the J call TRBJ2-1, with D hard to call. The length of the CDR3 is 14 residues. Trimming removed 0 bases at V and 8 bases at J, with 11 bases between. Germline CDR1 is MGHRA and CDR2 is YSYEKL. CDR3 coding DNA: TGCGCCAGCAGCCAAGAACGTGCCGCGGATGAGCAGTTCTTC. Encoded protein: CASSQERAADEQFF.

The rearrangement links TRBV6-6 to TRBJ1-1; D is uncertain. Between the trimmed V and J ends, which lost 2 bases and 4 bases, there was a span of 11 bases. This CDR3 region has 14 residues. Per germline, CDR1 MNHNY and CDR2 SVGAGI (reference sequence). The CDR3 protein is CASSYLPRSTEAFF. As DNA, the CDR3 is TGTGCCAGCAGTTACCTCCCGCGGAGCACTGAAGCTTTCTTT.